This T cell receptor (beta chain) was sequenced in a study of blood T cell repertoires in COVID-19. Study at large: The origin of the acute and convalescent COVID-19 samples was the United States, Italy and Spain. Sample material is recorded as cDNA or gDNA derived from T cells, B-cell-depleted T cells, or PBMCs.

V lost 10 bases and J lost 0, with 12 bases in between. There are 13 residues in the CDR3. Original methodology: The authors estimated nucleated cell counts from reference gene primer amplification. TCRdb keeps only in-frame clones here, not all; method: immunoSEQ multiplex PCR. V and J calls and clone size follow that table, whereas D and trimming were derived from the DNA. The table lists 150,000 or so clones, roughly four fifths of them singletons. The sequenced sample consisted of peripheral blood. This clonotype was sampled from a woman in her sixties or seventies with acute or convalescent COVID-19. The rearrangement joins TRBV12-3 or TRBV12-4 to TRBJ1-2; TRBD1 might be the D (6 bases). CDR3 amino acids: CATHRDTNYGYTF. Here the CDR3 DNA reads TGTGCCACCCACAGGGATACTAACTATGGCTACACCTTC.